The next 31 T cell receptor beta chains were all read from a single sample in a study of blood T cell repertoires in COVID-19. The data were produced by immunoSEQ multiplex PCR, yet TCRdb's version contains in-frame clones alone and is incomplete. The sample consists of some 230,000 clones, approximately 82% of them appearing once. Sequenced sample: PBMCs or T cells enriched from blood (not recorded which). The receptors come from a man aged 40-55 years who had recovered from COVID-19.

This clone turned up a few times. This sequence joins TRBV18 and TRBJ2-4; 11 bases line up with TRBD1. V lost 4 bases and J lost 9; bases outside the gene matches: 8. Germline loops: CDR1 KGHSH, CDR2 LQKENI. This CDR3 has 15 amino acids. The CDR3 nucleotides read TGTGCCAGCTCACTCCCGGACAGGGGGCAAGGCATTCAGTACTTC. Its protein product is CASSLPDRGQGIQYF.

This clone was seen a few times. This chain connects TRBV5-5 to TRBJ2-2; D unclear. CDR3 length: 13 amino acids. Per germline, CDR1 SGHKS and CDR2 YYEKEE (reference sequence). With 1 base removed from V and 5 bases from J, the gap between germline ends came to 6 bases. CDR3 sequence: CASSLILTGELFF. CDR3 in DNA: TGTGCCAGCAGCTTGATATTGACCGGGGAGCTGTTTTTT.

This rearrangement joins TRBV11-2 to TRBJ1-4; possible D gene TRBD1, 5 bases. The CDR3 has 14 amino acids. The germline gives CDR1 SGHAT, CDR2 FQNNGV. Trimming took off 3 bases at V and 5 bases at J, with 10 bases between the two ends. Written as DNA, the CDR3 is TGTGCCAGCAGCTTGGGACTCCAGAATGAAAAACTGTTTTTT. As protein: CASSLGLQNEKLFF.

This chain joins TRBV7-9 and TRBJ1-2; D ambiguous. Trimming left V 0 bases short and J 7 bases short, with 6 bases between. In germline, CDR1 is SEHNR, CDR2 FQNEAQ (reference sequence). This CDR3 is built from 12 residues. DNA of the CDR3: TGTGCCAGCAGCTTAGCGTCTAGTGGCTACACCTTC. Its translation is CASSLASSGYTF.

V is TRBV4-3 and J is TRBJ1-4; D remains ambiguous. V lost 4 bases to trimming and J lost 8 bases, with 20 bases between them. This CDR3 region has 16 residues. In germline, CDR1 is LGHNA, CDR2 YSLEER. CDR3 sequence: CASSPRGFAGEEKLFF. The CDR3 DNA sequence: TGCGCCAGCAGCCCGCGAGGATTTGCGGGAGAAGAAAAACTGTTTTTT.

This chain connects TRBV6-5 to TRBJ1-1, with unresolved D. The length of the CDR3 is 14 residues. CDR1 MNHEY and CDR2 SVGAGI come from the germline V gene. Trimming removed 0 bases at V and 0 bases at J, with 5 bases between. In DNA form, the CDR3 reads TGTGCCAGCAGTTACTCCCGTCTGAACACTGAAGCTTTCTTT. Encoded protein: CASSYSRLNTEAFF.

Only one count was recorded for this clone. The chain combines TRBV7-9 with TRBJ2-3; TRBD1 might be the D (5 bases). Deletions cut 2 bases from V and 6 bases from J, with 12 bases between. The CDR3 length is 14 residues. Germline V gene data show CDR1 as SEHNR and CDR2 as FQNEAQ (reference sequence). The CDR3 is CASSLRQFSDTQYF. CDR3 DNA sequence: TGTGCCAGCAGCTTAAGACAGTTCTCCGATACGCAGTATTTT.

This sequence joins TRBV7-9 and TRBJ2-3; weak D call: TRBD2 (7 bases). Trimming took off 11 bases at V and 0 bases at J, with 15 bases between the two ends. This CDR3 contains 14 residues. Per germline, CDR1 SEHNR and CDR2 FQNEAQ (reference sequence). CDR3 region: CAARGGPSTDTQYF. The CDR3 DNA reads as TGTGCCGCTCGCGGGGGCCCTAGCACAGATACGCAGTATTTT.

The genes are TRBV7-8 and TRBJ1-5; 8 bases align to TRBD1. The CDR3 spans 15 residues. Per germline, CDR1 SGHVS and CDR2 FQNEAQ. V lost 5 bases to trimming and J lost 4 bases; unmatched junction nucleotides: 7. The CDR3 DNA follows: TGTGCCAGCAGCGTCGACAGGGGAGGAAATCAGCCCCAGCATTTT. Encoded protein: CASSVDRGGNQPQHF.

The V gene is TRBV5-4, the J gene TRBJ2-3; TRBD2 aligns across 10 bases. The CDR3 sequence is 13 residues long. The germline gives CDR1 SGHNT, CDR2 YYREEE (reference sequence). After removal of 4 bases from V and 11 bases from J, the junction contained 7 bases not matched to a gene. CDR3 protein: CASSPLGLAEQYF. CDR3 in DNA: TGTGCCAGCAGCCCACTCGGACTAGCGGAGCAGTATTTT.

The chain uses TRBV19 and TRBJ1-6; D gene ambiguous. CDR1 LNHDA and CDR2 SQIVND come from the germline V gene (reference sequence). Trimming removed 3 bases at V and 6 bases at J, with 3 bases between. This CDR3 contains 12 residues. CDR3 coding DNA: TGTGCCAGTAGTATCGGTAATTCACCCCTCCACTTT. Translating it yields CASSIGNSPLHF.

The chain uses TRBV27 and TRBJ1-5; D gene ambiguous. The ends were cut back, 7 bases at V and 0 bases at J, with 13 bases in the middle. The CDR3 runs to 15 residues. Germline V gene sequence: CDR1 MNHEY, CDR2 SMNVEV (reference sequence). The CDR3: CASTLPPYSNQPQHF. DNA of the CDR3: TGTGCCAGCACCCTACCCCCTTATAGCAATCAGCCCCAGCATTTT.

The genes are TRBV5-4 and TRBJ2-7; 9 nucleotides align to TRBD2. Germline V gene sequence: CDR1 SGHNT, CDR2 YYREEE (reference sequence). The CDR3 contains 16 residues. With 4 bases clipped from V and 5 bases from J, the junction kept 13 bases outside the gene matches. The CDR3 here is CASSPDVSGRNHEQYF. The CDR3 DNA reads TGTGCCAGCAGCCCAGATGTCAGCGGGAGGAACCACGAGCAGTACTTC. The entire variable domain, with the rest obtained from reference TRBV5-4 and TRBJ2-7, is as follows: ETGVTQSPTHLIKTRGQQVTLRCSSQSGHNTVSWYQQALGQGPQFIFQYYREEENGRGNFPPRFSGLQFPNYSSELNVNALELDDSALYLCASSPDVSGRNHEQYFGPGTRLTVT.

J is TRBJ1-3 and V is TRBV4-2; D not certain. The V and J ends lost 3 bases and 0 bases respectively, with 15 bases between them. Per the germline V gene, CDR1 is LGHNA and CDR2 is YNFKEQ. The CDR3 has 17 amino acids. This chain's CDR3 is CASSHQSTGNSGNTIYF. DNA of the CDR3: TGTGCCAGCAGCCACCAGTCGACGGGGAACTCTGGAAACACCATATATTTT.

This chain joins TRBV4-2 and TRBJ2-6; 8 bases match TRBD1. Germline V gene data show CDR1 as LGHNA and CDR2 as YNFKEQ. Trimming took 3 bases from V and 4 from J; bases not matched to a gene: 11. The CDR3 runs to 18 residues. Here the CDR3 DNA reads TGTGCCAGCAGCCATTCCGGACAGGGAGAGGGAGGGGCCAACGTCCTGACTTTC. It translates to CASSHSGQGEGGANVLTF.

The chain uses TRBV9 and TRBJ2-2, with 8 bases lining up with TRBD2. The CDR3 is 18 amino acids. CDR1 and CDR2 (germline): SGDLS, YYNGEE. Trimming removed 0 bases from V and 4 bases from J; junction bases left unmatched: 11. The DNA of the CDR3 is TGTGCCAGCAGCGTAGTTCGTGGGGGCGCGGGGGGCACCGGGGAGCTGTTTTTT. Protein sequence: CASSVVRGGAGGTGELFF.

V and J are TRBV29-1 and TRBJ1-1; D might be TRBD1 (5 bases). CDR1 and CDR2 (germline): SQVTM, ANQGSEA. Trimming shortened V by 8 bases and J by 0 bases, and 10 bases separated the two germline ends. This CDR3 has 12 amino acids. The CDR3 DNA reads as TGCAGCTTTGGGACTTTGAACACTGAAGCTTTCTTT. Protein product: CSFGTLNTEAFF.

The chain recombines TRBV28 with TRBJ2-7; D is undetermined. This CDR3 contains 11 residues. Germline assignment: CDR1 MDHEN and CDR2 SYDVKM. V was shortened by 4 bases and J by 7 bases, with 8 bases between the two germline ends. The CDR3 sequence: CASSSSREQYF. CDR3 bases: TGTGCCAGCAGTTCGTCCCGTGAGCAGTACTTC. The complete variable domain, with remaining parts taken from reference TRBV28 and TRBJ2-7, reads DVKVTQSSRYLVKRTGEKVFLECVQDMDHENMFWYRQDPGLGLRLIYFSYDVKMKEKGDIPEGYSVSREKKERFSLILESASTNQTSMYLCASSSSREQYFGPGTRLTVT.

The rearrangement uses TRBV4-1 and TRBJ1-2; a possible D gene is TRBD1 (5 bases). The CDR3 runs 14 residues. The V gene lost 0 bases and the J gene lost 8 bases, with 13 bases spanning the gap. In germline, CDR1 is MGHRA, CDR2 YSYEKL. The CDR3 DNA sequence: TGCGCCAGCAGCCAAGAGAGTAGGGGCCGGGGCTACACCTTC. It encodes CASSQESRGRGYTF.

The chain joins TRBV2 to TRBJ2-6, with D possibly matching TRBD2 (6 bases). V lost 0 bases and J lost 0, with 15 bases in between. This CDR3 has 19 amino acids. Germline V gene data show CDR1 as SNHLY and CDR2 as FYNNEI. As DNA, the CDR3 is TGTGCCAGCAGTGAAGCGCTGGGGAGGTCTAGCTCTGGGGCCAACGTCCTGACTTTC. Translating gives CASSEALGRSSSGANVLTF. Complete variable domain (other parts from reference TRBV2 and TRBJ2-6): EPEVTQTPSHQVTQMGQEVILRCVPISNHLYFYWYRQILGQKVEFLVSFYNNEISEKSEIFDDQFSVERPDGSNFTLKIRSTKLEDSAMYFCASSEALGRSSSGANVLTFGAGSRLTVL.

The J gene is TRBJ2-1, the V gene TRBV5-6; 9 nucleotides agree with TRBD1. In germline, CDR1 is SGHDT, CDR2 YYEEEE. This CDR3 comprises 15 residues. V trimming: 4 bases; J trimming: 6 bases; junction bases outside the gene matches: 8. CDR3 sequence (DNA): TGTGCCAGCAGCAGCATCGGGACAGGGAGCAATGAGCAGTTCTTC. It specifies CASSSIGTGSNEQFF.

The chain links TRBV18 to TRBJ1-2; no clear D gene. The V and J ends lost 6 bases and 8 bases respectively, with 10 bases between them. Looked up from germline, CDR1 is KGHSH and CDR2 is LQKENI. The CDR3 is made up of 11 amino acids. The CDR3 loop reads CASSSSFGYTF. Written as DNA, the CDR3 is TGTGCCAGCTCGTCCTCTTTCGGCTACACCTTC. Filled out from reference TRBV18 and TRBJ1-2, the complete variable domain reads NAGVMQNPRHLVRRRGQEARLRCSPMKGHSHVYWYRQLPEEGLKFMVYLQKENIIDESGMPKERFSAEFPKEGPSILRIQQVVRGDSAAYFCASSSSFGYTFGSGTRLTVV.

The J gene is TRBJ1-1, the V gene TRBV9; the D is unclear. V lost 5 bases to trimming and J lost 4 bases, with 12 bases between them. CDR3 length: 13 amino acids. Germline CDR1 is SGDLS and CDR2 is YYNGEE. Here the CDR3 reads CASSASGSTEAFF. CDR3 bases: TGTGCCAGCAGTGCTAGCGGGTCCACTGAAGCTTTCTTT.

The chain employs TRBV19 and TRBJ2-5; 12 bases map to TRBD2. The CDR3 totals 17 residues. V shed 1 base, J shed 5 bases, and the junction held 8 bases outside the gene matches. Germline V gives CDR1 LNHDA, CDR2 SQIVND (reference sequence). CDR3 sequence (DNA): TGTGCCAGTAGTATAGGGACTAGCGGGAAAATGGACGAGACCCAGTACTTC. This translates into CASSIGTSGKMDETQYF.

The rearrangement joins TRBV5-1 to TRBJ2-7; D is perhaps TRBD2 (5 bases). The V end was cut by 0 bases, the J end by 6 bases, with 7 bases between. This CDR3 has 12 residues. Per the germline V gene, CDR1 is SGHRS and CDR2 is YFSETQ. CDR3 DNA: TGCGCCAGCAGCTTGGGGGAGAGCGAGCAGTACTTC. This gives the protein CASSLGESEQYF.

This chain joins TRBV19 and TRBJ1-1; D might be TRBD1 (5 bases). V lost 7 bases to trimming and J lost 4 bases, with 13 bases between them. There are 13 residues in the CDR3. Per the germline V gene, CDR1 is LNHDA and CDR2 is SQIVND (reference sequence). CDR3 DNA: TGTGCCAGTACCCCATTCGGGGGCACTGAAGCTTTCTTT. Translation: CASTPFGGTEAFF.

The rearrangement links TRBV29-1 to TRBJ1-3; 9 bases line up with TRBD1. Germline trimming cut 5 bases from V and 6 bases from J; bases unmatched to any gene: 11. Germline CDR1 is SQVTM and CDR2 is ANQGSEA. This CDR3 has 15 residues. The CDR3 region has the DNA TGCAGCGTTCCCTCTATTGACAGGGGGGAAAACACCATATATTTT. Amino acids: CSVPSIDRGENTIYF.

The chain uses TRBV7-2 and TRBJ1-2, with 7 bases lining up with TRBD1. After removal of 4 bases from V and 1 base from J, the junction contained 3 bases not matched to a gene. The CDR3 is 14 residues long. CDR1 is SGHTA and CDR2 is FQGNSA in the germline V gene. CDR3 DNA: TGTGCCAGCAGCTCCCACAGGGGTAACTATGGCTACACCTTC. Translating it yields CASSSHRGNYGYTF.

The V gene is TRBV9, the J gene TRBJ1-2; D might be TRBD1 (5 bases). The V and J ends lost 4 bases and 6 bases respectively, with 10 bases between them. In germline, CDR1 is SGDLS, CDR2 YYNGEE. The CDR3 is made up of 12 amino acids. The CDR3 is CASSTRGDGYTF. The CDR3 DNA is TGTGCCAGCAGCACCCGGGGGGATGGCTACACCTTC.

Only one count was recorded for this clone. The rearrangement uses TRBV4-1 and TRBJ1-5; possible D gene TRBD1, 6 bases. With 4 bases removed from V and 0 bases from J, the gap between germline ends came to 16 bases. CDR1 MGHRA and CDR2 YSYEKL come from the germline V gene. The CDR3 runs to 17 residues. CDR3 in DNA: TGCGCCAGCAGCCTCCGGTTGGGGGCAGATAGCAATCAGCCCCAGCATTTT. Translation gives CASSLRLGADSNQPQHF.

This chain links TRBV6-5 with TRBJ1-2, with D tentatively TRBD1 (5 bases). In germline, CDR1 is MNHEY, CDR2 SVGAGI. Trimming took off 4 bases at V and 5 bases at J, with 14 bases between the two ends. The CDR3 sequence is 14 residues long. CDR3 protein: CASSSNGRGYGYTF. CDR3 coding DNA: TGTGCCAGCAGTTCAAACGGACGGGGGTATGGCTACACCTTC.